Below, 20 T cell receptor beta chains from the same sample are listed, as sequenced in a study of CD8 T cells in Susac syndrome. Random hexamers were used to reverse transcribe the RNA input (0.5 to 1 ug). From the immunoSEQ multiplex PCR reads, TCRdb called clonotypes with MiXCR, one entry per CDR3 protein. Of 250,000 to 350,000 distinct CDR3 sequences detected, around 92% appear once; the ten largest clones hold less than 0.08%. Source material: CD4+ T cells from PBMCs. These receptors all come from a human donor with multiple sclerosis.

This chain connects TRBV30 to TRBJ2-1, with 7 bases lining up with TRBD1. The CDR3 has 15 amino acids. The germline CDR1 and CDR2 sequences are GTSNPN and SVGIG (reference sequence). The J segment lost 5 bases and the V segment lost 3 bases, leaving 10 bases of the junction unmatched. The CDR3 DNA is TGTGCCTGGAGGCTCGATACGGGACAGAACAATGAGCAGTTCTTC. Its protein product is CAWRLDTGQNNEQFF.

This clonotype has just one count. The gene calls are TRBV5-1 and TRBJ2-3; possibly TRBD2 for D (7 bases). Trimming removed 2 bases from V and 6 bases from J, with 10 bases in between. The length of the CDR3 is 13 residues. Per the germline V gene, CDR1 is SGHRS and CDR2 is YFSETQ. Here the CDR3 reads CASSLRGGDTQYF. Here the CDR3 DNA reads TGCGCCAGCAGCTTACGCGGGGGCGATACGCAGTATTTT.

The chain has TRBV7-9 and TRBJ2-7, with 8 bases matching TRBD1. Germline V gene data show CDR1 as SEHNR and CDR2 as FQNEAQ (reference sequence). Trimming took 8 bases from V and 0 from J; bases not matched to a gene: 6. CDR3 length equals 14 residues. For the CDR3, the DNA is TGTGCCAGCGGAAATACAGGGGGCTCCTACGAGCAGTACTTC. Translated: CASGNTGGSYEQYF. Supplemented by reference TRBV7-9 and TRBJ2-7, the full variable domain reads DTGVSQNPRHKITKRGQNVTFRCDPISEHNRLYWYRQTLGQGPEFLTYFQNEAQLEKSRLLSDRFSAERPKGSFSTLEIQRTEQGDSAMYLCASGNTGGSYEQYFGPGTRLTVT.

The chain is built from TRBV27 and TRBJ2-1, with 7 bases identical to TRBD1. Germline trimming cut 5 bases from V and 7 bases from J; bases unmatched to any gene: 5. CDR3 length: 13 amino acids. CDR1 and CDR2 from the germline V gene are MNHEY and SMNVEV (reference sequence). For the CDR3, the DNA is TGTGCCAGCAGTCTACAGGGGTGGAATGAGCAGTTCTTC. It translates to CASSLQGWNEQFF.

This rearrangement joins TRBV12-3 or TRBV12-4 to TRBJ2-3, with unresolved D. The CDR3 extends over 13 amino acids. V was clipped by 3 bases and J by 0 bases, with 4 bases between them. CDR3 in amino acids: CASSFESTDTQYF. CDR3 bases: TGTGCCAGCAGTTTTGAAAGCACAGATACGCAGTATTTT.

The rearrangement uses TRBV6-2 or TRBV6-3 and TRBJ2-7; possibly TRBD1 for D (6 bases). CDR1 is MNHEY and CDR2 is SVGEGT in the germline V gene. V lost 6 bases to trimming and J lost 3 bases, with 21 bases between them. This CDR3 is built from 16 residues. CDR3 region: CASSRPVALGGYEQYF. CDR3 nucleotides: TGTGCCAGCAGCCGACCGGTGGCACTAGGGGGCTACGAGCAGTACTTC.

The chain is built from TRBV7-8 and TRBJ2-2; D gene unclear. Germline V gene lookup returns CDR1 SGHVS and CDR2 FQNEAQ. The CDR3 sequence is 16 residues long. Trimming stripped 2 bases from V and 5 bases from J, with 15 bases between. The CDR3 nucleotides are TGTGCCAGCAGCTTATTCGCATCCTTCTTAACCGGGGAGCTGTTTTTT. Amino acids: CASSLFASFLTGELFF.

This clonotype turned up a few times. The DNA for the CDR3 is TGTGCCAGCAGCCGGGGGGGGAGCGGGAGACAATACGAGCAGTACTTC. This translates into CASSRGGSGRQYEQYF. The chain carries TRBV7-2 and TRBJ2-7; TRBD2 aligns across 8 bases. Per the germline V gene, CDR1 is SGHTA and CDR2 is FQGNSA. The CDR3 totals 16 residues. The V segment lost 5 bases and the J segment 4 bases; nucleotides outside the gene matches: 13.

The chain employs TRBV30 and TRBJ1-1, with 7 bases fitting TRBD1. There are 14 residues in the CDR3. The trim removed 1 base at V and 9 bases at J, leaving 11 bases unmatched. Germline V gene sequence: CDR1 GTSNPN, CDR2 SVGIG (reference sequence). CDR3 sequence reads: CAWSGGTATTQAFF. The CDR3 region has the DNA TGTGCCTGGAGTGGGGGGACAGCCACGACACAAGCTTTCTTT.

The chain has TRBV9 and TRBJ1-1; D not certain. CDR3 length equals 13 residues. Germline V lookup: CDR1 SGDLS, CDR2 YYNGEE. V gave up 5 bases and J gave up 0 bases, with 8 bases separating them. The CDR3 DNA is TGTGCCAGCAGTGCTTTCTTGAACACTGAAGCTTTCTTT. The encoded protein is CASSAFLNTEAFF.

The chain employs TRBV3-1 and TRBJ2-7; 9 bases agree with TRBD1. The CDR3 is 14 residues long. The junction had 7 bases not matched to a gene; V was cut back by 4 bases and J by 6 bases. The germline gives CDR1 LGHDT, CDR2 YNNKEL (reference sequence). CDR3 bases: TGTGCCAGCAGCCCCTGGGACAGGGTAGGCGAGCAGTACTTC. Encoded protein: CASSPWDRVGEQYF.

The chain recombines TRBV5-1 with TRBJ2-3; D is undetermined. The ends were cut back, 3 bases at V and 1 base at J, with 12 bases in the middle. The germline V gene encodes CDR1 SGHRS and CDR2 YFSETQ. This CDR3 is 15 amino acids long. CDR3 coding DNA: TGCGCCAGCAGCTCCATTTTGGGTGGCACAGATACGCAGTATTTT. Translating it yields CASSSILGGTDTQYF. The entire variable domain, with the rest obtained from reference TRBV5-1 and TRBJ2-3, is as follows: KAGVTQTPRYLIKTRGQQVTLSCSPISGHRSVSWYQQTPGQGLQFLFEYFSETQRNKGNFPGRFSGRQFSNSRSEMNVSTLELGDSALYLCASSSILGGTDTQYFGPGTRLTVL.

The V and J genes are TRBV24-1 and TRBJ2-1; TRBD1 or TRBD2 may be the D gene (6 bases each). The V gene lost 9 bases and the J gene lost 2 bases, with 16 bases spanning the gap. Germline V gene lookup returns CDR1 KGHDR and CDR2 SFDVKD. CDR3 length: 15 amino acids. Here the CDR3 DNA reads TGTGCCACCCAGGCCAAAGGGGGGACCTACAATGAGCAGTTCTTC. Its protein product is CATQAKGGTYNEQFF.

This chain connects TRBV4-1 to TRBJ1-4; D ambiguous. The CDR3 length is 17 residues. CDR1 is MGHRA, CDR2 YSYEKL, per germline. With 0 bases removed from V and 1 base from J, the gap between germline ends came to 12 bases. Here the CDR3 DNA reads TGCGCCAGCAGCCAAGAGGGAACGCCGAAAACTAATGAAAAACTGTTTTTT. Translation gives CASSQEGTPKTNEKLFF.

V is TRBV7-3 and J is TRBJ2-3; 13 bases agree with TRBD2. Germline V gene sequence: CDR1 SGHTA, CDR2 FQGTGA. V gave up 3 bases and J gave up 4 bases; unmatched junction bases: 13. The CDR3 extends over 19 amino acids. The CDR3 reads CASSFVPGLAGESADTQYF. The CDR3 bases are TGTGCCAGCAGCTTCGTCCCCGGACTAGCGGGGGAGTCGGCAGATACGCAGTATTTT.

Written as DNA, the CDR3 is TGTGCCAGCAGCCCATTCTACGAGCAGTACTTC. Translated, it gives CASSPFYEQYF. The chain joins TRBV7-2 to TRBJ2-7, with D uncertain. V was pared by 5 bases and J by 3 bases, with 5 bases between. Per germline, CDR1 SGHTA and CDR2 FQGNSA. The CDR3 runs 11 residues.

The sample holds a few counts of this clonotype. V gene TRBV7-2 combines with J gene TRBJ2-1; D is undetermined. Trimming cost V 5 bases and J 3 bases, with 11 bases left between them. Germline CDR1 reads SGHTA; CDR2 reads FQGNSA. The CDR3 spans 14 residues. CDR3 loop: CASSPEVGYNEQFF. The CDR3 DNA sequence: TGTGCCAGCAGCCCCGAGGTGGGCTACAATGAGCAGTTCTTC.

The chain recombines TRBV7-2 with TRBJ2-5; D not certain. The germline V gene has CDR1 SGHTA and CDR2 FQGNSA. The V end lost 0 bases, the J end lost 7 bases, and 6 bases lay between the germline ends. CDR3 length: 12 amino acids. The DNA for the CDR3 is TGTGCCAGCAGCTTAGCGCTGGGGACCCAGTACTTC. This translates into CASSLALGTQYF.

V usage is TRBV10-3 and J usage is TRBJ2-1, with unresolved D. V lost 0 bases, J lost 0 bases, and 6 bases lay in between. CDR3 length: 15 residues. Germline V gene lookup returns CDR1 ENHRY and CDR2 SYGVKD. The CDR3 region has the DNA TGTGCCATCAGTGAGTCCCCGAGCTCCTACAATGAGCAGTTCTTC. Translation: CAISESPSSYNEQFF.

The chain uses TRBV2 and TRBJ1-5, with 7 bases that match TRBD1. CDR1 SNHLY and CDR2 FYNNEI come from the germline V gene. The trim removed 10 bases at V and 4 bases at J, leaving 13 bases unmatched. This CDR3 has 15 amino acids. The CDR3 region has the DNA TGTGCCACCACCGGGGAGGCAGGGGGAAATCAGCCCCAGCATTTT. Its protein product is CATTGEAGGNQPQHF.